The 22 T cell receptor beta chains reported below all come from one sample, sequenced in a study of T-cell reconstitution after alpha-beta-depleted transplantation in children. Preparation of the TCRbeta library used unique molecular identifiers. TCRdb re-derived calls from the PCR reads in MiXCR, one entry per CDR3 protein. The sample yields around 600,000 distinct CDR3 sequences, roughly a tenth seen once. Specimen: PBMCs from the stem cell graft donor, collected from the stem cell graft. These TCRs come from a human donor who donated a stem cell graft to a child with acute myeloid leukemia.

This clonotype showed up many times. The V gene is TRBV5-1, the J gene TRBJ1-1, with 7 bases that match TRBD1. The germline V gene encodes CDR1 SGHRS and CDR2 YFSETQ. The CDR3 totals 14 residues. Trimming at V came to 3 bases and at J to 2 bases, leaving 4 bases not matched to a gene. The CDR3 DNA reads TGCGCCAGCAGCTCGGGACAGTCCAACACTGAAGCTTTCTTT. Its translation is CASSSGQSNTEAFF.

This clonotype was counted a few times. The V call is TRBV20-1, the J call TRBJ1-1; 7 bases fit TRBD1. CDR1 is DFQATT, CDR2 SNEGSKA, per germline (reference sequence). CDR3 size: 15 residues. Unmatched junction bases numbered 12, after V lost 0 bases and J lost 8 bases. The CDR3 sequence: CSAREEARGFSEAFF. The CDR3 DNA reads TGCAGTGCTAGAGAAGAGGCCAGGGGGTTTTCGGAAGCTTTCTTT.

The table lists this clonotype with many counts. This chain uses TRBV20-1 with TRBJ1-2; unclear D gene. CDR1 and CDR2 (germline): DFQATT, SNEGSKA (reference sequence). The CDR3 runs 11 residues. V lost 1 base to trimming and J lost 8 bases, with 8 bases between them. Here the CDR3 reads CSARASDGYTF. The CDR3 DNA sequence: TGCAGTGCTAGAGCCTCAGACGGCTACACCTTC.

This clonotype was counted ten times or more. The chain carries TRBV4-3 and TRBJ2-3, with D perhaps TRBD1 (5 bases). In germline, CDR1 is LGHNA, CDR2 YSLEER. V was shortened by 0 bases and J by 4 bases, with 17 bases between the two germline ends. The CDR3 spans 17 residues. The CDR3 is CASSQDLPMGQADTQYF. The DNA of the CDR3 is TGCGCCAGCAGCCAAGATCTCCCGATGGGGCAGGCAGATACGCAGTATTTT.

In its sample, this clonotype was seen a few times. The genes are TRBV20-1 and TRBJ2-3, with TRBD2 matching over 15 bases. V shed 3 bases, J shed 4 bases, and the junction held 5 bases outside the gene matches. This CDR3 spans 16 amino acids. Looked up from germline, CDR1 is DFQATT and CDR2 is SNEGSKA (reference sequence). The DNA of the CDR3 is TGCAGTGCTAGCGGACTAGCGGGAGGGCCAGCAGATACGCAGTATTTT. It yields the protein CSASGLAGGPADTQYF.

This clonotype has just a few counts. CDR3 bases: TGTGCCAGCAGCCAAGATCGGAGCAGCTCCTACGAGCAGTACTTC. Protein: CASSQDRSSSYEQYF. The chain employs TRBV3-1 and TRBJ2-7, with D uncertain. V lost 0 bases, J lost 0 bases, and 9 bases lay in between. In germline, CDR1 is LGHDT, CDR2 YNNKEL (reference sequence). The CDR3 spans 15 residues.

This clonotype was counted between two and nine times. V is TRBV27 and J is TRBJ1-2, with D maybe TRBD1 (5 bases). Germline values: CDR1 MNHEY, CDR2 SMNVEV (reference sequence). CDR3 length equals 13 residues. V was shortened by 5 bases and J by 7 bases, with 14 bases between the two germline ends. This chain's CDR3 is CASSPGGYVGYTF. The CDR3 DNA sequence: TGTGCCAGCAGTCCTGGGGGGTATGTTGGCTACACCTTC.

The V gene is TRBV28, the J gene TRBJ2-7, with 8 bases lining up with TRBD2. The V and J ends lost 6 bases and 3 bases, in that order; junction bases with no gene match: 16. The CDR3 is made up of 17 amino acids. CDR1 is MDHEN, CDR2 SYDVKM, per germline. The CDR3 bases are TGTGCCAGCAGCCCCCCCTCTCCTAGCGGGCCCTTCTACGAGCAGTACTTC. This sequence encodes CASSPPSPSGPFYEQYF.

This clonotype was observed many times. V is TRBV20-1 and J is TRBJ2-7, with no clear D. This CDR3 region has 11 residues. Between the trimmed V and J ends, which lost 0 bases and 6 bases, there was a span of 6 bases. The germline CDR1 and CDR2 sequences are DFQATT and SNEGSKA (reference sequence). As DNA, the CDR3 is TGCAGTGCTAGAGACTATTCCGAGCAGTACTTC. Its translation: CSARDYSEQYF.

This chain uses TRBV29-1 with TRBJ1-5, with 10 bases that match TRBD1. This CDR3 region has 14 residues. Germline CDR1 SQVTM, CDR2 ANQGSEA. Trimming took 5 bases from V and 3 from J; bases not matched to a gene: 4. DNA of the CDR3: TGCAGCGTTCCGGGGACAGGGGTCAATCAGCCCCAGCATTTT. It yields the protein CSVPGTGVNQPQHF.

The V gene is TRBV5-6, the J gene TRBJ1-1; D is uncertain. Trimming stripped 5 bases from V and 5 bases from J, with 16 bases between. Germline V lookup: CDR1 SGHDT, CDR2 YYEEEE. The CDR3 extends over 14 amino acids. Here the CDR3 reads CASSYIGLATEAFF. In DNA, the CDR3 is TGTGCCAGCAGTTATATTGGACTGGCAACTGAAGCTTTCTTT.

V and J are TRBV4-3 and TRBJ2-3, with D uncertain. The CDR3 consists of 15 residues. Germline CDR1 and CDR2: LGHNA and YSLEER. Trimming took off 0 bases at V and 0 bases at J, with 7 bases between the two ends. CDR3 amino acids: CASSQEFRSTDTQYF. CDR3 coding DNA: TGCGCCAGCAGCCAAGAGTTTAGGAGCACAGATACGCAGTATTTT.

In its sample, this clonotype was seen many times. The V and J genes are TRBV29-1 and TRBJ2-5, with TRBD2 identical over 7 bases. The germline V gene encodes CDR1 SQVTM and CDR2 ANQGSEA. The length of the CDR3 is 13 residues. The V gene end was trimmed by 3 bases and the J gene end by 4 bases; junction bases not matched to a gene: 5. The CDR3 DNA is TGCAGCGTTGATGAGGGACTACGAGAGACCCAGTACTTC. Amino acids: CSVDEGLRETQYF. The full variable domain, its missing parts supplied by reference TRBV29-1 and TRBJ2-5, is SAVISQKPSRDICQRGTSLTIQCQVDSQVTMMFWYRQQPGQSLTLIATANQGSEATYESGFVIDKFPISRPNLTFSTLTVSNMSPEDSSIYLCSVDEGLRETQYFGPGTRLLVL.

This clonotype was observed a few times. This sequence joins TRBV10-2 and TRBJ2-1; D tentatively fits TRBD1 or TRBD2 (5 bases each). V dropped 2 bases and J dropped 4 bases, with 15 bases sitting between them. Germline V gene data show CDR1 as WSHSY and CDR2 as SAAADI. The CDR3 consists of 16 residues. The CDR3 loop is CASSEPTGAVYNEQFF. The DNA for the CDR3 is TGCGCCAGCAGTGAGCCAACCGGGGCGGTATACAATGAGCAGTTCTTC.

This clonotype was counted many times. The genes are TRBV5-1 and TRBJ2-3; no definite D call. The CDR3 extends over 12 amino acids. Germline CDR1 and CDR2: SGHRS and YFSETQ. Between the trimmed V and J ends, which lost 4 bases and 0 bases, there was a span of 3 bases. DNA for the CDR3: TGCGCCAGCAGCCACAGCACAGATACGCAGTATTTT. Encoded protein: CASSHSTDTQYF.

In this sample, this clonotype turned up many times. The gene calls are TRBV29-1 and TRBJ1-1; the match to TRBD1 covers 7 bases. The CDR3 is 13 residues long. Germline V gene lookup returns CDR1 SQVTM and CDR2 ANQGSEA. The junction had 5 bases not matched to a gene; V was cut back by 6 bases and J by 1 base. The CDR3 DNA is TGCAGCGTATCGACAGGGAAGAACACTGAAGCTTTCTTT. The encoded protein is CSVSTGKNTEAFF.

This clonotype was recorded many times. The chain uses TRBV9 and TRBJ1-4; D gene unclear. The CDR3 totals 12 residues. Trimming took 0 bases from V and 8 from J, leaving 5 bases between them. CDR1 SGDLS and CDR2 YYNGEE come from the germline V gene. The CDR3 DNA is TGTGCCAGCAGCGTAGCTGGGGAAAAACTGTTTTTT. Residues: CASSVAGEKLFF.

The V call is TRBV5-1, the J call TRBJ2-7; TRBD2 agrees at 7 bases. This CDR3 comprises 14 residues. Trimming took 5 bases from V and 4 from J; bases not matched to a gene: 9. CDR1 SGHRS and CDR2 YFSETQ come from the germline V gene. The CDR3 loop is CASSREGREYEQYF. The DNA of the CDR3 is TGCGCCAGCAGTCGCGAGGGGAGGGAATACGAGCAGTACTTC.

This clonotype has a handful of counts. The genes are TRBV5-1 and TRBJ1-1; unclear D gene. Germline values: CDR1 SGHRS, CDR2 YFSETQ. The CDR3 is made up of 11 amino acids. V shed 5 bases and J shed 7 bases, with 9 bases lying between them. The CDR3 DNA reads TGCGCCAGCAGAATGGGAGTTGAAGCTTTCTTT. Translating gives CASRMGVEAFF.

This clonotype was picked up a small number of times. J is TRBJ2-1 and V is TRBV12-3 or TRBV12-4; 8 bases are a match to TRBD1. This CDR3 has 14 residues. Losses at the gene ends were 5 bases for V and 6 bases for J; bases not matched to a gene: 6. DNA of the CDR3: TGTGCCAGCAGTCCCCGGGACAGGAGCAATGAGCAGTTCTTC. This gives the protein CASSPRDRSNEQFF.

V gene TRBV6-1 combines with J gene TRBJ2-1; the match to TRBD2 covers 10 bases. The CDR3 is made up of 14 amino acids. The junction had 7 bases not matched to a gene; V was cut back by 10 bases and J by 4 bases. Per germline, CDR1 MNHNS and CDR2 SASEGT. Here the CDR3 DNA reads TGTGCCACTAGACTAGCGGGCAGTTACAATGAGCAGTTCTTC. Its protein is CATRLAGSYNEQFF.

In this sample, this clonotype turned up many times. The chain carries TRBV5-6 and TRBJ2-4; D not certain. The V gene lost 4 bases and the J gene lost 0 bases, with 8 bases spanning the gap. This CDR3 is 14 amino acids long. Per the germline V gene, CDR1 is SGHDT and CDR2 is YYEEEE. CDR3 region: CASSPDLAKNIQYF. The CDR3 nucleotides are TGTGCCAGCAGCCCAGACCTAGCCAAAAACATTCAGTACTTC.